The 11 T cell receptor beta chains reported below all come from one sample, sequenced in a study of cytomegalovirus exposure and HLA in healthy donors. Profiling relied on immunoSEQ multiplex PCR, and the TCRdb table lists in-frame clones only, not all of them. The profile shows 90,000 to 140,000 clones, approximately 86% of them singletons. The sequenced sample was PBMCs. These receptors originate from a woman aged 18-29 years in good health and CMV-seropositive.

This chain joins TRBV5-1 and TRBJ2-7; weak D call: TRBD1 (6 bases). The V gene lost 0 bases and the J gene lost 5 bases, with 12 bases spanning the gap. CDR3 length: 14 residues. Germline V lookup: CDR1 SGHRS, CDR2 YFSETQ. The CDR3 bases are TGCGCCAGCAGCTTGGTACTCAGACAGGACGAGCAGTACTTC. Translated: CASSLVLRQDEQYF.

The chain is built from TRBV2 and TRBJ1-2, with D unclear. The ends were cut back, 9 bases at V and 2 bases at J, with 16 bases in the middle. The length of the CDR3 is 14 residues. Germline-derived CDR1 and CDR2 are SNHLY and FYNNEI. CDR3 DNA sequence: TGTGCCAGGGGTTCGGGGTCGGAGAACTATGGCTACACCTTC. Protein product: CARGSGSENYGYTF. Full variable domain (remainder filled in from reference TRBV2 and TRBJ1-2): EPEVTQTPSHQVTQMGQEVILRCVPISNHLYFYWYRQILGQKVEFLVSFYNNEISEKSEIFDDQFSVERPDGSNFTLKIRSTKLEDSAMYFCARGSGSENYGYTFGSGTRLTVV.

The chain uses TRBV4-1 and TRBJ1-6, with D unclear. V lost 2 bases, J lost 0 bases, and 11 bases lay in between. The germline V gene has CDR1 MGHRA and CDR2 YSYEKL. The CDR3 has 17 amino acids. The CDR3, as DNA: TGCGCCAGCAGCCAATACTGGGAGAGCTCCTATAATTCACCCCTCCACTTT. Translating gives CASSQYWESSYNSPLHF.

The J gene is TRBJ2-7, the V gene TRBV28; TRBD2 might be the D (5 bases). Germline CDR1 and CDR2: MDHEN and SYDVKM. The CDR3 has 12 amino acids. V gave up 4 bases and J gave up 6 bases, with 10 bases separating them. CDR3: CASSWRAGEQYF. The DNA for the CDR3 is TGTGCCAGCAGTTGGCGGGCAGGCGAGCAGTACTTC.

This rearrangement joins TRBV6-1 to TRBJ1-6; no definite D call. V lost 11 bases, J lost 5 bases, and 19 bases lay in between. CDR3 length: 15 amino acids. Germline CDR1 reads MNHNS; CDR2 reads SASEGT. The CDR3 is CAPSPPGWDNSPLHF. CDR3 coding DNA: TGTGCCCCCTCCCCCCCGGGGTGGGATAATTCACCCCTCCACTTT.

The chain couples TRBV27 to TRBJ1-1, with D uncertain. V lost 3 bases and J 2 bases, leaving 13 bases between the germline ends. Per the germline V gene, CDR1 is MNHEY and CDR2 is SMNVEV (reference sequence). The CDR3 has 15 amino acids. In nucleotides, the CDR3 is TGTGCCAGCAGTTTGAGGGCAAGCCTCAACACTGAAGCTTTCTTT. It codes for CASSLRASLNTEAFF.

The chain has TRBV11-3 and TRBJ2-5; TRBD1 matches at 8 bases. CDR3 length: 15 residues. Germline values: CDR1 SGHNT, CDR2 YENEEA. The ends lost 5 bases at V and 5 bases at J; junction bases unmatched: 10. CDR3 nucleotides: TGTGCCAGCAGCCCCCAGGGGGCTCGAAGTGAGACCCAGTACTTC. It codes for CASSPQGARSETQYF.

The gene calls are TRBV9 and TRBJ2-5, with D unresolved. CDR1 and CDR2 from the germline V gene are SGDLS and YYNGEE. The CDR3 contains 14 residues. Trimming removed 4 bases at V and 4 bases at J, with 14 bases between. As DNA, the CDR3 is TGTGCCAGCAGCCCCCGACTGCTTGGAGAGACCCAGTACTTC. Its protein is CASSPRLLGETQYF.

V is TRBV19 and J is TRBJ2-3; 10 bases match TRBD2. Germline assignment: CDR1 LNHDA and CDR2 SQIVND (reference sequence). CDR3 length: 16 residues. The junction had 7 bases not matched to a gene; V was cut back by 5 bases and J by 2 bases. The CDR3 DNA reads TGTGCCAGTAGTGCTGTAGCGGGGGGTGTCACAGATACGCAGTATTTT. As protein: CASSAVAGGVTDTQYF.

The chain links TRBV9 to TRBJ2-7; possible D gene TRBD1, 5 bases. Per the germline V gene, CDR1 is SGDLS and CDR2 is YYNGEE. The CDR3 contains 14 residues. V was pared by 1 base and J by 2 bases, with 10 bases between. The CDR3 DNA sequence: TGTGCCAGCAGCGTAACCCCAGGGACCTACGAGCAGTACTTC. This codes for CASSVTPGTYEQYF.

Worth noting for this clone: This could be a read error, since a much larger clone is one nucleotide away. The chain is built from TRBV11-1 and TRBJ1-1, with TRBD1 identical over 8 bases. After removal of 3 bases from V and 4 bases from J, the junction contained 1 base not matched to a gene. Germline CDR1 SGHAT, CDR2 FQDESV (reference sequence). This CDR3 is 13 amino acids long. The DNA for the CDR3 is TGTGCCAGCAGCTTCACAGGGGGCACTGAAGCTTTCTTT. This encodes CASSFTGGTEAFF.